This TCR beta chain was captured by sequencing in a study of blood T cells in healthy people across ages (dated by TCRdb to between 2014 and 2017). Looking at the study overall: In model experiments, roughly one uniquely barcoded TCR beta cDNA molecule per two T cells was captured by template switching. Using deep sequencing normalized with unique cDNA molecular identifiers, the study measured how TCR beta repertoire diversity changes with age. The donors were divided into four age groups: young (average about 16 years), middle-aged (approximately 42), aged (about 62) and long-lived (roughly 86). Donors of different ages were randomly distributed across sequencing lanes to avoid experimental bias. The study analyzed two additional independent replicas of 1 million unique cDNA reads from the same blood draw for two donors, one aged 18 to 30 and one aged 80 or older.

Remarks on this clonotype: Its specific antigen is unknown. The record has no base qualities; no much larger clone is one base away.

The approximately 39 donors, aged about 6 to 95 years, were systemically healthy Caucasian individuals from Russia. Approximately 9.3 milliliters of peripheral blood were collected from each donor into EDTA-treated Vacutainer tubes. Ficoll-Paque density-gradient centrifugation was used to isolate PBMCs, with at least 6.5 million obtained per sample. Trizol reagent was used to extract total RNA from the PBMCs, yielding at least 5.5 micrograms per sample. Naive CD45RAhigh/CD27high T cell percentages were measured by flow cytometry on a PBMC aliquot from every donor. Findings and caveats that apply to the study as a whole: Because donor CMV infection status was unknown, age-related changes in expanded clonotypes were potentially confounded. There was a strong correlation between observed TCR beta diversity and the percentage of naive T cells measured by flow cytometry. Estimates of total diversity based on one million sequenced T cells were considered lower bounds and underestimates. Because profiling used bulk unsorted PBMCs, naive and antigen-experienced compartments could not be compared conclusively. As age increased, observed TCR beta diversity per million T cells dropped in a roughly linear way, and a significant reduction was already evident by age roughly 40. Compared with the aged group, more naive CD4+ T cells, fewer expanded clones and increased TCR diversity were shown by the long-lived group, suggesting age selection.

The method behind the library was 5' RACE. These reads were obtained on an Illumina HiSeq 2500. A second roughly 6 to 11 cycle PCR used a sample-barcoded 5' primer and a J-beta primer mix. A unique molecular identifier was introduced onto each TCR beta cDNA molecule by a template-switch 5' adaptor carrying 12 random nucleotides. Each sample yielded at least 2.5 million CDR3-containing paired-end reads. The Mint cDNA synthesis kit, primed by a TRBC-specific oligonucleotide, was used to synthesize first-strand cDNA from all RNA. Following uracil-DNA glycosylase treatment, a first 18-cycle PCR with universal primers M1SS and BC2_uni_R was performed on all cDNA. In the source study's methods: For normalization, 1 million high-quality reads were randomly selected from each sample, with every read carrying a distinct molecular identifier. Reads with shared molecular identifiers were discarded instead of being binned into consensus sequences. MiTCR, run with a Q25 quality threshold and the strictest error-elimination algorithm, handled CDR3 identification, clonotype clustering and error correction. A nonparametric unseen species model with Euler transformation was used to estimate lower-bound total TCR beta diversity. TCRdb applied fastp at Q25 and MiXCR to the public reads, then kept only in-frame beta chains. Rows matching on CDR3 protein sequence are summarized as one entry with the most common DNA and genes. The V and J calls and clone size are TCRdb's, not the authors'. This sample holds 700,000 to 850,000 distinct CDR3 sequences; 35% to 40% were observed only once. 13% of the sample is held by the ten biggest clonotypes.

Relative to germline, V is 5 bases shorter and J is 0 bases shorter, with 10 bases between their ends. The CDR3 covers 15 residues, taking in both the cysteine and the phenylalanine. The kept DNA is CDR3 alone, 45 bases in frame from the first base. The germline V gene encodes CDR1 SGHTA and CDR2 FQGNSA. The receptor's source is a man younger than 35 in good health. Sequencing was performed on blood. The rearrangement joined TRBV7-2 to TRBJ2-2, with no reliable assignment of the D segment. DNA sequence: TGTGCCAGCAGCACTCACGACGCGAACACCGGGGAGCTGTTTTTT. Its translation reads: CASSTHDANTGELFF.